This T cell receptor (beta chain) was profiled in a study of blood T cell repertoires in COVID-19. As for the study in general: Specimens from acute and convalescent COVID-19 originated in the United States, Italy and Spain. In each case, the material was cDNA or gDNA derived from T cells, B-cell-depleted T cells, or PBMCs.

Sequencing used immunoSEQ multiplex PCR; TCRdb keeps in-frame clones, though not all of them. The table has roughly 200,000 clones, over 75% seen once; the top ten hold roughly 2.8%. Trimming took 6 bases from V and 8 from J, leaving 13 bases between them. This CDR3 contains 12 residues. Germline V gene sequence: CDR1 SNHLY, CDR2 FYNNEI. Specimen: peripheral blood. The chain has TRBV2 and TRBJ1-1; D is unclear. This sequence was found in an elderly woman with active or convalescent COVID-19. The CDR3 nucleotides are TGTGCCAGCAGCCCGGAAAGGGAGGAAGCTTTCTTT. Encoded protein: CASSPEREEAFF.